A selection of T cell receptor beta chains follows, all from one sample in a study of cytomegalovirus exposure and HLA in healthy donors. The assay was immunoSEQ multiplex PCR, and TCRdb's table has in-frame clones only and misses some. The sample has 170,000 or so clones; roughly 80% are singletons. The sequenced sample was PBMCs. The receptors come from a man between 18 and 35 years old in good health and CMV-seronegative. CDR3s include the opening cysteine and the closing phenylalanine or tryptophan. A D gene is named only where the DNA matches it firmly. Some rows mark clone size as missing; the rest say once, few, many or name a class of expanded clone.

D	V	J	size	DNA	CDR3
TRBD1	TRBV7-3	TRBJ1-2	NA	TGTGCCAGCAGCCCCCGACATAGGGGGACAGGGGTTTATGGCTACACCTTC	CASSPRHRGTGVYGYTF
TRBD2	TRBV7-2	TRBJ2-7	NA	TGTGCCAGCCGGAGGGGCGGGGGGAGCTCCTACGAGCAGTACTTC	CASRRGGGSSYEQYF
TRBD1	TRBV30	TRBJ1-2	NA	TGTGCCTGGAGTTCAGGGGGTGGCTACACCTTC	CAWSSGGGYTF
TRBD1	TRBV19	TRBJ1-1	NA	TGTGCCAGTAGTATAGATTTCTCGTGGACCCTGGGGGACAGTGAAGCTTTCTTT	CASSIDFSWTLGDSEAFF
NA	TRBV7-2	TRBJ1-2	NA	TGTGCCAGCAGCTCTCAGGGACTCGTCCGTGGCTACACCTTC	CASSSQGLVRGYTF
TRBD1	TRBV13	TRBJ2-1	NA	TGTGCCAGCAGCTTACGAGACAGGGTCTACAATGAGCAGTTCTTC	CASSLRDRVYNEQFF
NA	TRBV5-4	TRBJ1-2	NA	TGTGCCAGCAGCTTAGTACCCTGGGCCTATGGCTACACCTTC	CASSLVPWAYGYTF
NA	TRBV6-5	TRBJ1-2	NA	TGTGCCAGCAGCCGACCGGGAACCTATGGCTACACCTTC	CASSRPGTYGYTF
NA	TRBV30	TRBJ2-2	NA	TGTGCCTGGACCCCATGGGCTAGCCGGGACACCGGGGAGCTGTTTTTT	CAWTPWASRDTGELFF
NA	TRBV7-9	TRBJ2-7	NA	TGTGCCAGCACCCCCACTTGGGGGCCGAGGGACCGAAACTACGAGCAGTACTTC	CASTPTWGPRDRNYEQYF
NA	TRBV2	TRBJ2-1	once	TGTGCCAGCAGAGGAGGGGGCGTGCAGTTCTTC	CASRGGGVQFF
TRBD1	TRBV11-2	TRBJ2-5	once	TGTGCCAGCAGCTTCGGACAGGGCGGGGAGACCCAGTACTTC	CASSFGQGGETQYF
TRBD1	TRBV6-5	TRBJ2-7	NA	TGTGCCAGCAGTTACTTGCAGGGGGACGACGAGCAGTACTTC	CASSYLQGDDEQYF